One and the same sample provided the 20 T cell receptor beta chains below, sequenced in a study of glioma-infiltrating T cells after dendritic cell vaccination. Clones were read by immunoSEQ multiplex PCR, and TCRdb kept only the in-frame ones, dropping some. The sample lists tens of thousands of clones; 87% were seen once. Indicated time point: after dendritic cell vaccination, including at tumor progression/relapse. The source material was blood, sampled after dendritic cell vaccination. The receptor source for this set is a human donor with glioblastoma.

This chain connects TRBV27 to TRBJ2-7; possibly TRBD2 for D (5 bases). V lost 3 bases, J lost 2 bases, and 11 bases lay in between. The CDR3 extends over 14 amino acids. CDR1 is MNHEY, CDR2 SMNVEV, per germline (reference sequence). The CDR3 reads CASSFSRGTYEQYF. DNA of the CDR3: TGTGCCAGCAGTTTTTCTCGAGGGACCTACGAGCAGTACTTC.

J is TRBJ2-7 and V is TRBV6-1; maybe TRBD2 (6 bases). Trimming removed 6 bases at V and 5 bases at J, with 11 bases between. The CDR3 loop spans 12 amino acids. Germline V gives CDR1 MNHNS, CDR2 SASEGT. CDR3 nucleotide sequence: TGTGCCAGCAGATCGGGACTGAACGAGCAGTACTTC. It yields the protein CASRSGLNEQYF.

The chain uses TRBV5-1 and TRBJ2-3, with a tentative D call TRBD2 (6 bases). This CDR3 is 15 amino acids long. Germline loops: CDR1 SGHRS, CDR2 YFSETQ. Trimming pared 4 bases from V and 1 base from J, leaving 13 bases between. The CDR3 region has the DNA TGCGCCAGCAGCCCCACCCGCGGGGGCACAGATACGCAGTATTTT. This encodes CASSPTRGGTDTQYF.

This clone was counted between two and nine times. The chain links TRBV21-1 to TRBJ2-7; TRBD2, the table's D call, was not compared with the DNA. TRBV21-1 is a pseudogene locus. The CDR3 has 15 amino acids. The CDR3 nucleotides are TGTGCCAGCAGCAAAGGGACGGGGGATACCTACGAGCAGTACTTC. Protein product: CASSKGTGDTYEQYF.

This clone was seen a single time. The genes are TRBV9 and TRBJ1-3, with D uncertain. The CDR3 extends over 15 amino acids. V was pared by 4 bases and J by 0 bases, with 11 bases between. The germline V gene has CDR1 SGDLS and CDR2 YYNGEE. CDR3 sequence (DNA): TGTGCCAGCAGCCCGAGCATCCTCTCTGGAAACACCATATATTTT. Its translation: CASSPSILSGNTIYF. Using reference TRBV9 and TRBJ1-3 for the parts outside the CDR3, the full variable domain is DSGVTQTPKHLITATGQRVTLRCSPRSGDLSVYWYQQSLDQGLQFLIQYYNGEERAKGNILERFSAQQFPDLHSELNLSSLELGDSALYFCASSPSILSGNTIYFGEGSWLTVV.

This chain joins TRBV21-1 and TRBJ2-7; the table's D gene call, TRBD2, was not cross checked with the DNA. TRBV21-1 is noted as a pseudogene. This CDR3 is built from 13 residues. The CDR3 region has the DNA TGTGCCAGCAGGAGGACTAGCAGCTACGAGCAGTACTTC. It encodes CASRRTSSYEQYF.

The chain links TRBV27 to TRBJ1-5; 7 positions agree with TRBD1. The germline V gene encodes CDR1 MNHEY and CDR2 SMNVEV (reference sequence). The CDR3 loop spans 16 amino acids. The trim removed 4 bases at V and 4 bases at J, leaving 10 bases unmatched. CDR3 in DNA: TGTGCCAGCAGTTCCTTGGACAGGTTGGGAAATCAGCCCCAGCATTTT. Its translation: CASSSLDRLGNQPQHF.

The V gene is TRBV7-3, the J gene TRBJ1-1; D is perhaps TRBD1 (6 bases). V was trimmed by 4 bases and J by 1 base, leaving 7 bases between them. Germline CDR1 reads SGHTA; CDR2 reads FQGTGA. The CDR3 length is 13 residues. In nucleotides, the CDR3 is TGTGCCAGCAGCTGGGGACAGAACACTGAAGCTTTCTTT. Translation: CASSWGQNTEAFF.

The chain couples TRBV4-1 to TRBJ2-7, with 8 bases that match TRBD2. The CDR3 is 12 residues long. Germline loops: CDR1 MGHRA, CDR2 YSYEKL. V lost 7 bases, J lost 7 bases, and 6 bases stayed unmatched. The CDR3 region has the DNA TGCGCCAGCAAAGGACTAGCAGGTGAGCAGTACTTC. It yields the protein CASKGLAGEQYF.

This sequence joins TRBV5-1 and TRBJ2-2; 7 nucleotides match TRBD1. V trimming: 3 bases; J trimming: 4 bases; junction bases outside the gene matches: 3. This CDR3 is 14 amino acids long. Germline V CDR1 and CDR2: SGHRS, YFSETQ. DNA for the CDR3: TGCGCCAGCAGCTGGGACAGCGGCACCGGGGAGCTGTTTTTT. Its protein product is CASSWDSGTGELFF.

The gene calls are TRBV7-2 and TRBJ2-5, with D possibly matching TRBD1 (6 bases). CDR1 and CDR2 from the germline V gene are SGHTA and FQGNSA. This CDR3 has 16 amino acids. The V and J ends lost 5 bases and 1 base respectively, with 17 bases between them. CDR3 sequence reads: CASSLSGDVAQETQYF. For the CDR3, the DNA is TGTGCCAGCAGCCTTTCAGGGGACGTAGCCCAAGAGACCCAGTACTTC.

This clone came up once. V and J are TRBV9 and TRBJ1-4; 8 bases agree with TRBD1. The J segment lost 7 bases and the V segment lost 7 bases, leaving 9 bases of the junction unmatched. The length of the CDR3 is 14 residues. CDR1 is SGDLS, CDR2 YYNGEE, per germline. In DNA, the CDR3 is TGTGCCAGCGGCTCCACAGGGGGAGGTGAAAAACTGTTTTTT. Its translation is CASGSTGGGEKLFF.

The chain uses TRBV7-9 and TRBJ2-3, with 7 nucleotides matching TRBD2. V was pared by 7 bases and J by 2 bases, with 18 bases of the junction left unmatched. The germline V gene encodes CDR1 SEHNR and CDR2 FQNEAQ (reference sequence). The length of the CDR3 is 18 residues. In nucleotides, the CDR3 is TGTGCCAGCATCACAATCGGCCTTGCGGGAGTGGACACAGATACGCAGTATTTT. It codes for CASITIGLAGVDTDTQYF.

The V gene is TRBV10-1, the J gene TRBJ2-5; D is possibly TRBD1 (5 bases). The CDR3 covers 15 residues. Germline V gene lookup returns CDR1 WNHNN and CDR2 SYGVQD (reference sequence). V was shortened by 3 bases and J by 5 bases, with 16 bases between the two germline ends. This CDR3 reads CASSDRAPPGETQYF. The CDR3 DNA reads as TGCGCCAGCAGTGACAGAGCCCCCCCAGGGGAGACCCAGTACTTC.

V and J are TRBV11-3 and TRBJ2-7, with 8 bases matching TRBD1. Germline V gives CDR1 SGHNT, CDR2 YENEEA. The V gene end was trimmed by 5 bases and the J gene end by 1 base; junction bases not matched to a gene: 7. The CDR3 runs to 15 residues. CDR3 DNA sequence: TGTGCCAGCAGCACAGGGGGGACGAGGTCCTACGAGCAGTACTTC. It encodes CASSTGGTRSYEQYF.

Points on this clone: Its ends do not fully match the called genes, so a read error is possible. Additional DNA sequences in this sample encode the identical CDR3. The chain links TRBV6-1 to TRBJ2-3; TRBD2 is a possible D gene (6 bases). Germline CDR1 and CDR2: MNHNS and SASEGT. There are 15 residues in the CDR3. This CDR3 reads CASSHGGLGTDTQYF. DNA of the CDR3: TGCGCCAGCAGTCACGGGGGTTTAGGCACAGATACGCAGTATTTT.

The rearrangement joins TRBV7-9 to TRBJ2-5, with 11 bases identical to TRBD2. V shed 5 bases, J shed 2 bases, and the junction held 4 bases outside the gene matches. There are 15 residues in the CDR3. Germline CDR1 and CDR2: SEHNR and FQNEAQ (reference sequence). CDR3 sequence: CASSLWTSGQETQYF. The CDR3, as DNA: TGTGCCAGCAGCCTATGGACTAGCGGGCAAGAGACCCAGTACTTC.

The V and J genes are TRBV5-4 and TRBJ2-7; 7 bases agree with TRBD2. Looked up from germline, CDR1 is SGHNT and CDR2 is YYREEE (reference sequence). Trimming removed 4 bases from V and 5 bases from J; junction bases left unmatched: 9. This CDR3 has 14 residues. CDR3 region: CASSRRLANDEQYF. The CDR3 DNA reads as TGTGCCAGCAGCCGCCGACTAGCTAACGACGAGCAGTACTTC.

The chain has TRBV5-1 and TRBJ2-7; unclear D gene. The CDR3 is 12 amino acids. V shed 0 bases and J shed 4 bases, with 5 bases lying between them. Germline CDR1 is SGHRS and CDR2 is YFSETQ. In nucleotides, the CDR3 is TGCGCCAGCAGCTTGGACAATTACGAGCAGTACTTC. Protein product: CASSLDNYEQYF.

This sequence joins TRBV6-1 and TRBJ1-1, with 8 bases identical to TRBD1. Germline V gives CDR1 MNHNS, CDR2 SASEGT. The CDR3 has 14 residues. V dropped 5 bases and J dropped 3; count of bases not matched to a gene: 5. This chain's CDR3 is CASSRTGLDTEAFF. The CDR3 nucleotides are TGTGCCAGCAGTCGGACAGGGCTGGACACTGAAGCTTTCTTT.